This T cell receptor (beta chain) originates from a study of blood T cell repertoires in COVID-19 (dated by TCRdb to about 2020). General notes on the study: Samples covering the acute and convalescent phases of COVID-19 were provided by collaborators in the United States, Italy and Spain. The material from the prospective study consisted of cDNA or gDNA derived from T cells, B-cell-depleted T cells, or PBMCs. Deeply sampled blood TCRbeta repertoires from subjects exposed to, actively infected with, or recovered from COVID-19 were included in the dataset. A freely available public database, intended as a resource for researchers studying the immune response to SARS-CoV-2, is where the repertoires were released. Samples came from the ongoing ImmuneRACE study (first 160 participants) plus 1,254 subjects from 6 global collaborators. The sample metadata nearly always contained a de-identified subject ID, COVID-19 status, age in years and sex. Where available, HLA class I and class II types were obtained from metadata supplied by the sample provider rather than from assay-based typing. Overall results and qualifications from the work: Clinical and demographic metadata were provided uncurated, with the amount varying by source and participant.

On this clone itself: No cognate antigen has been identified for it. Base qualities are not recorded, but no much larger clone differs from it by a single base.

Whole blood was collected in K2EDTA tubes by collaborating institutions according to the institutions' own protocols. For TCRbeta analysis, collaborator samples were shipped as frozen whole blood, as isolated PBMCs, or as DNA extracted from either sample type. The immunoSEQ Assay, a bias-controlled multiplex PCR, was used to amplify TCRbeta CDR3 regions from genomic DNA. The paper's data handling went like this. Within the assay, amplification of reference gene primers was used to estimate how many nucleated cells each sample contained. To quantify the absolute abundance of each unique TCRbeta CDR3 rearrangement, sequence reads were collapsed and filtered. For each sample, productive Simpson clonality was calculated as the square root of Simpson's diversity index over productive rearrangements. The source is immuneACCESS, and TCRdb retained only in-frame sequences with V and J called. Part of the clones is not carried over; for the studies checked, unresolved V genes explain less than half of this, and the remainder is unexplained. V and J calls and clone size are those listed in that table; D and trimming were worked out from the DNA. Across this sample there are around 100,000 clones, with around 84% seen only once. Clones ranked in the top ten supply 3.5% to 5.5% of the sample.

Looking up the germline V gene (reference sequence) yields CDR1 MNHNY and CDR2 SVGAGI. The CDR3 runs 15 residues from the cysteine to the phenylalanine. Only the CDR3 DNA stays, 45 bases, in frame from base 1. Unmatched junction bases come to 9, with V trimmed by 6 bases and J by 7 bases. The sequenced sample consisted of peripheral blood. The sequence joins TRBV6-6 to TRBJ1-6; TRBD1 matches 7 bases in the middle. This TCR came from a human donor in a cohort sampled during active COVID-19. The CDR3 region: CASRENRDRNSPLHF. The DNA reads TGTGCCAGCAGGGAAAACCGGGACAGAAATTCACCCCTCCACTTT.